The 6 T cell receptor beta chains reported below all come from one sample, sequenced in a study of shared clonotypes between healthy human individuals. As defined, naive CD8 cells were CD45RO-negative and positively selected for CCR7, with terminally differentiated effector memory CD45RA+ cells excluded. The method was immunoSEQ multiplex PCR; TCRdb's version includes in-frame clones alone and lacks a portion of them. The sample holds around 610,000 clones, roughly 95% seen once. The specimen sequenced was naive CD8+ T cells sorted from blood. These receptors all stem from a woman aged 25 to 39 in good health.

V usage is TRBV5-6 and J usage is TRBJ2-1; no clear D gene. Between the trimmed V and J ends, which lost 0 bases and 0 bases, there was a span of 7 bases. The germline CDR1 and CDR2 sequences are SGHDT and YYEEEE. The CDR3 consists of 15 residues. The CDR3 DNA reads TGTGCCAGCAGCTTGGCCGCGAACTCCTACAATGAGCAGTTCTTC. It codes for CASSLAANSYNEQFF.

CDR3 in DNA: TGTGCCAGCAGTCATCAATGGGACCCCAGGGAGCAGTACTTC. Its translation is CASSHQWDPREQYF. The J gene is TRBJ2-7, the V gene TRBV28; TRBD1 or TRBD2 may be the D gene (5 bases each). CDR3 size: 14 residues. The V end lost 5 bases, the J end lost 7 bases, and 18 bases lay between the germline ends. Germline V lookup: CDR1 MDHEN, CDR2 SYDVKM. The full variable domain, rest sourced from reference TRBV28 and TRBJ2-7, is DVKVTQSSRYLVKRTGEKVFLECVQDMDHENMFWYRQDPGLGLRLIYFSYDVKMKEKGDIPEGYSVSREKKERFSLILESASTNQTSMYLCASSHQWDPREQYFGPGTRLTVT.

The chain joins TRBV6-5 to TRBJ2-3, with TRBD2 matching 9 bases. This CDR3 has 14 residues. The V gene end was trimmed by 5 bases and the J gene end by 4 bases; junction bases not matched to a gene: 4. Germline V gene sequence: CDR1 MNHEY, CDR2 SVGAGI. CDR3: CASSNSGSADTQYF. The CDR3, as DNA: TGTGCCAGCAGTAATAGCGGGAGCGCAGATACGCAGTATTTT.

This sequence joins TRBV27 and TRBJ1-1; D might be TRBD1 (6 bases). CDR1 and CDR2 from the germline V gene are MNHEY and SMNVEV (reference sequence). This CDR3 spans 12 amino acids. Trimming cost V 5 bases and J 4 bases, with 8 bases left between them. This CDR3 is CASSTGFTEAFF. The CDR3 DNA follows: TGTGCCAGCAGTACAGGGTTCACTGAAGCTTTCTTT.

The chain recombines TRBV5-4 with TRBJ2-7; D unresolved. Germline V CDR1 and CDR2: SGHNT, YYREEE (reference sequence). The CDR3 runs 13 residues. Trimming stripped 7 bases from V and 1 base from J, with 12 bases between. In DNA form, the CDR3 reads TGTGCCAGCGGAGACGGGTTTTCCTACGAGCAGTACTTC. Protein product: CASGDGFSYEQYF.

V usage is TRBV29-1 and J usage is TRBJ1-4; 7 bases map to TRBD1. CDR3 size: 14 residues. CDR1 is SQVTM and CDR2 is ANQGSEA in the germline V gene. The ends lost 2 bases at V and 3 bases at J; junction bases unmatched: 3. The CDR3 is CSVETGDANEKLFF. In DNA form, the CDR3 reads TGCAGCGTTGAAACAGGGGATGCTAATGAAAAACTGTTTTTT.